This TCR beta chain was observed in a study of blood T cell repertoires in COVID-19. In the original processing: For nucleated cells, counts were estimated from reference gene primer amplification. Sequencing used immunoSEQ multiplex PCR; TCRdb keeps in-frame clones, though not all of them. The D gene and trimming were derived from the DNA, and the V and J assignments and clone size from that table. The table records roughly 140,000 clones, over 75% of them present only once. V was shortened by 4 bases and J by 0 bases, with 7 bases between the two germline ends. The CDR3 is made up of 15 amino acids. The germline gives CDR1 SNHLY, CDR2 FYNNEI.

What was sequenced was peripheral blood. The source of this sequence is a woman aged 60-75 years with active COVID-19. The V and J genes are TRBV2 and TRBJ2-6; D remains ambiguous. The CDR3 DNA sequence: TGTGCCAGCAGTGTGGGCAGCTCTGGGGCCAACGTCCTGACTTTC. Translation gives CASSVGSSGANVLTF.